These 5 T cell receptor beta chains share one sample of origin, sequenced in a study of blood T cell repertoires in COVID-19. Profiling relied on immunoSEQ multiplex PCR, and the TCRdb table lists in-frame clones only, not all of them. Of some 68,000 clones detected, roughly 91% appear once; the ten largest clones hold more than 5.5%. The source material was peripheral blood. Receptor source: a man aged 35 to 55 with COVID-19, enrolled during active disease.

This chain uses TRBV5-4 with TRBJ2-3; D remains ambiguous. Germline loops: CDR1 SGHNT, CDR2 YYREEE (reference sequence). Trimming shortened V by 2 bases and J by 3 bases, and 10 bases separated the two germline ends. This CDR3 region has 14 residues. The CDR3 bases are TGTGCCAGCAGCTTAAGAACAGCTACAGATACGCAGTATTTT. Its translation is CASSLRTATDTQYF.

The V and J genes are TRBV3-1 (or the pseudogene TRBV3-2) and TRBJ2-5; 7 bases match TRBD2. Germline-derived CDR1 and CDR2 are LGHDT and YNNKEL (reference sequence). The junction had 10 bases not matched to a gene; V was cut back by 7 bases and J by 5 bases. The CDR3 totals 14 residues. CDR3 region: CASTILTSWETQYF. In DNA form, the CDR3 reads TGTGCCAGCACTATCCTGACTAGCTGGGAGACCCAGTACTTC.

The V gene is TRBV2, the J gene TRBJ2-2; 12 nucleotides agree with TRBD2. Germline CDR1 SNHLY, CDR2 FYNNEI. This CDR3 comprises 15 residues. V trimming: 5 bases; J trimming: 7 bases; junction bases outside the gene matches: 5. CDR3 sequence: CASSPSGGALGELFF. In DNA form, the CDR3 reads TGTGCCAGCAGTCCTAGCGGGGGGGCCCTCGGGGAGCTGTTTTTT. The full variable domain, completed using reference TRBV2 and TRBJ2-2, is EPEVTQTPSHQVTQMGQEVILRCVPISNHLYFYWYRQILGQKVEFLVSFYNNEISEKSEIFDDQFSVERPDGSNFTLKIRSTKLEDSAMYFCASSPSGGALGELFFGEGSRLTVL.

The chain has TRBV6-5 and TRBJ2-5; D is perhaps TRBD1 (7 bases). The germline CDR1 and CDR2 sequences are MNHEY and SVGAGI. CDR3 length equals 14 residues. The V end was cut by 6 bases, the J end by 1 base, with 12 bases between. CDR3 nucleotide sequence: TGTGCCAGCAGGGGGGGACAGCTCCAAGAGACCCAGTACTTC. Amino acids: CASRGGQLQETQYF.

CDR3 sequence reads: CASSYPGGTEAFF. In nucleotides, the CDR3 is TGTGCCAGCAGCTACCCGGGGGGGACTGAAGCTTTCTTT. The chain has TRBV11-2 and TRBJ1-1; TRBD1 might be the D (5 bases). The germline V gene encodes CDR1 SGHAT and CDR2 FQNNGV. There are 13 residues in the CDR3. Trimming stripped 4 bases from V and 5 bases from J, with 11 bases between.